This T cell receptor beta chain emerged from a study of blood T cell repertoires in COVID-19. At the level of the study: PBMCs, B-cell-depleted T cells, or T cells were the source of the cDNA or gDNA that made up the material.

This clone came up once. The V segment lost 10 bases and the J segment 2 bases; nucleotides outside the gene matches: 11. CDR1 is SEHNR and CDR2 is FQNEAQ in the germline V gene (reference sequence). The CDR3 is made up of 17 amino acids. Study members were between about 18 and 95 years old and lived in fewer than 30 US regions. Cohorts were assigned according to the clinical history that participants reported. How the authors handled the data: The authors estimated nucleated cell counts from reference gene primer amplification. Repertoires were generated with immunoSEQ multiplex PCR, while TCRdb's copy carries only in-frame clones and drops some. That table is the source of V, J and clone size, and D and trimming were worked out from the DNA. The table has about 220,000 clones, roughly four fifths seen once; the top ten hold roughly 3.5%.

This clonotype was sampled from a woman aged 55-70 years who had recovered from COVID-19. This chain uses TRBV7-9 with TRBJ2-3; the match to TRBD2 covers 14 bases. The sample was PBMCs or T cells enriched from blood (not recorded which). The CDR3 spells CATSGLAGALFTDTQYF. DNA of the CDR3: TGTGCCACCTCGGGACTAGCGGGGGCCTTATTCACAGATACGCAGTATTTT.